These 5 T cell receptor beta chains came from one sample sequenced in a study of shared clonotypes between healthy human individuals. Sequenced by immunoSEQ multiplex PCR; TCRdb stores in-frame clones only, minus some. The sample holds approximately 2.5 million clones; 93% are singletons and the top ten take approximately 0.35%. The material sequenced was naive CD4+ T cells from PBMCs. Subset reported: CD45RA+ positively selected. The receptors here all came from a man younger than 35 in good health. Some clones in this sample may be carry-over from other donors' samples.

The rearrangement uses TRBV5-1 and TRBJ2-7, with 10 bases lining up with TRBD2. V gave up 2 bases and J gave up 4 bases; unmatched junction bases: 6. The CDR3 runs 15 residues. Germline-derived CDR1 and CDR2 are SGHRS and YFSETQ. Here the CDR3 reads CASSFGTSASYEQYF. The CDR3 nucleotides read TGCGCCAGCAGCTTCGGGACTAGCGCTTCGTACGAGCAGTACTTC.

The chain has TRBV5-1 and TRBJ1-1; 9 nucleotides match TRBD1. Germline V gives CDR1 SGHRS, CDR2 YFSETQ. The CDR3 is 19 amino acids. With V trimmed by 0 bases and J by 1 base, 13 bases remained unmatched. This CDR3 reads CASSLAVYGTGYANTEAFF. CDR3 DNA sequence: TGCGCCAGCAGCTTGGCAGTTTATGGGACAGGGTATGCGAACACTGAAGCTTTCTTT.

This clone has just one count. The chain carries TRBV7-3 and TRBJ2-1; 8 nucleotides align to TRBD2. The CDR3 is 15 amino acids. The germline gives CDR1 SGHTA, CDR2 FQGTGA. V trimming: 2 bases; J trimming: 10 bases; junction bases outside the gene matches: 10. Here the CDR3 reads CASSLQAGELGEQFF. The CDR3 nucleotides read TGTGCCAGCAGCTTACAAGCGGGAGAACTCGGGGAGCAGTTCTTC.

On this clone itself: Other DNA sequences in the same sample also yield this CDR3. The chain couples TRBV29-1 to TRBJ1-5; a possible D gene is TRBD1 (5 bases). The CDR3 runs to 13 residues. The germline V gene encodes CDR1 SQVTM and CDR2 ANQGSEA. The germline V and J ends were trimmed by 3 bases and 4 bases, with 10 bases remaining between them. This chain's CDR3 is CSVDGGSNQPQHF. DNA for the CDR3: TGCAGCGTTGACGGGGGGTCGAATCAGCCCCAGCATTTT.

V gene TRBV23-1 combines with J gene TRBJ1-3; 11 positions agree with TRBD1. TRBV23-1 is an open reading frame whose function is uncertain. Trimming took 1 base from V and 3 from J; bases not matched to a gene: 2. This CDR3 is built from 16 residues. DNA of the CDR3: TGCGCCAGCAGTCAATGGGACAGGGGGTGTGGAAACACCATATATTTT. Its protein product is CASSQWDRGCGNTIYF.